What follows describes a single TCR beta chain. Each CDR3 protein is one row after TCRdb ran MiXCR on the 5' RACE reads. Found here are under 800,000 distinct CDR3 sequences, less than 25% of them singletons; the top ten hold roughly 4%. The sample comes from a study of identical twins. From germline, CDR1 is SEHNR and CDR2 FQNEAQ (reference sequence). V was clipped by 3 bases and J by 3 bases, with 9 bases between them. CDR3 size: 13 residues. The same specimen was also included in a second study, on T cells expressing NK-cell markers. Turning to that study: From sorted CD3+CD56+NKG2C+, CD3+CD56+NKG2C- and CD3+CD56-NKG2C+ T cells came the TCR beta repertoires.

Sequencing was performed on PBMCs. This TCR was sampled from a woman under 30 in good health. The rearrangement joins TRBV7-9 to TRBJ2-7; D not resolved. The CDR3 is CASSLALFYEQYF. CDR3 nucleotide sequence: TGTGCCAGCAGCTTGGCTTTATTCTACGAGCAGTACTTC.